This T cell receptor beta chain originates from a study of beta chain features in type 1 diabetes. J lost 5 bases, V lost 2 bases, and 8 bases had no gene match. There are 17 residues in the CDR3. Germline V gene sequence: CDR1 SGHTA, CDR2 FQGNSA. Purity exceeded 98% in all sorted populations. cDNA synthesis used the whole RNA isolate, giving expressed TCRB sequences. Clones were read by immunoSEQ multiplex PCR, and TCRdb kept only the in-frame ones, dropping some. The data contain about 230,000 clones, over 9.5% of them seen just once; the ten biggest clones take up just under 0.035%. The sequenced material came from naive CD4+ T cells from blood. The chain joins TRBV7-2 to TRBJ2-5; 13 bases are shared with TRBD2. The source is a woman aged 18-30 years in good health. The CDR3, as DNA: TGTGCCAGCAGCTTACCCCGACTAGCGGGGGGCCTGGAGACCCAGTACTTC. Translation: CASSLPRLAGGLETQYF.